A single sample is the source of the 15 T cell receptor beta chains below, sequenced in a study of T cells in localized non-small cell lung cancer. The table came from immunoSEQ multiplex PCR; TCRdb's copy has only in-frame clones and leaves some out. The data contain about 31,000 clones, approximately 86% of them singletons. The specimen was peripheral blood mononuclear cells, collected before any cancer treatment. The receptor source for this set is a woman aged 40-69 years with stage III lung adenocarcinoma.

V gene TRBV5-6 combines with J gene TRBJ1-4; D gene unclear. This CDR3 is built from 15 residues. Germline CDR1 is SGHDT and CDR2 is YYEEEE. The V and J ends lost 3 bases and 0 bases respectively, with 9 bases between them. The CDR3 DNA follows: TGTGCCAGCAGCTCGCTAGGTGCAACTAATGAAAAACTGTTTTTT. Protein: CASSSLGATNEKLFF.

The V and J genes are TRBV25-1 and TRBJ2-1; D assignment may be TRBD1 or TRBD2 (8 bases each). CDR3 length equals 16 residues. The V end lost 5 bases, the J end lost 5 bases, and 19 bases lay between the germline ends. Germline loops: CDR1 MGHDK, CDR2 SYGVNS. The CDR3 coding sequence is TGTGCCAGCAGTTCAGGACAGGGACTAGTAAACAATGAGCAGTTCTTC. This codes for CASSSGQGLVNNEQFF.

The V and J genes are TRBV9 and TRBJ1-5; maybe TRBD1 (6 bases). The CDR3 is 13 residues long. CDR1 is SGDLS, CDR2 YYNGEE, per germline. Trimming pared 3 bases from V and 4 bases from J, leaving 8 bases between. CDR3: CASSAQGNQPQHF. Written as DNA, the CDR3 is TGTGCCAGCAGCGCACAGGGTAATCAGCCCCAGCATTTT. Drawing the rest from reference TRBV9 and TRBJ1-5, the complete variable domain is DSGVTQTPKHLITATGQRVTLRCSPRSGDLSVYWYQQSLDQGLQFLIQYYNGEERAKGNILERFSAQQFPDLHSELNLSSLELGDSALYFCASSAQGNQPQHFGDGTRLSIL.

V and J are TRBV7-3 and TRBJ2-1; 8 bases map to TRBD2. The ends lost 4 bases at V and 0 bases at J; junction bases unmatched: 5. The germline V gene has CDR1 SGHTA and CDR2 FQGTGA. CDR3 length: 16 residues. CDR3 in amino acids: CASSSLAGSSYNEQFF. In DNA, the CDR3 is TGTGCCAGCAGCTCCTTAGCGGGGAGCTCCTACAATGAGCAGTTCTTC. Together with reference TRBV7-3 and TRBJ2-1, the CDR3 gives the full variable domain: GAGVSQTPSNKVTEKGKYVELRCDPISGHTALYWYRQSLGQGPEFLIYFQGTGAADDSGLPNDRFFAVRPEGSVSTLKIQRTERGDSAVYLCASSSLAGSSYNEQFFGPGTRLTVL.

V is TRBV19 and J is TRBJ1-4; TRBD1 agrees at 9 bases. CDR1 and CDR2 from the germline V gene are LNHDA and SQIVND (reference sequence). Germline trimming cut 5 bases from V and 5 bases from J; bases unmatched to any gene: 6. This CDR3 spans 15 amino acids. The CDR3 bases are TGTGCCAGTAGTTCTTCGACAGGGGGAAATGAAAAACTGTTTTTT. It codes for CASSSSTGGNEKLFF.

The rearrangement joins TRBV7-3 to TRBJ1-3; D might be TRBD1 (5 bases). CDR3 size: 15 residues. Germline V gives CDR1 SGHTA, CDR2 FQGTGA. Trimming stripped 5 bases from V and 2 bases from J, with 13 bases between. CDR3 residues: CASSRTGTAGNTIYF. The CDR3 bases are TGTGCCAGCAGCAGAACCGGGACGGCTGGAAACACCATATATTTT.

The V and J genes are TRBV7-9 and TRBJ2-7, with 7 bases aligning to TRBD2. Germline trimming cut 6 bases from V and 4 bases from J; bases unmatched to any gene: 15. This CDR3 is built from 16 residues. Germline V CDR1 and CDR2: SEHNR, FQNEAQ (reference sequence). CDR3 DNA sequence: TGTGCCAGCAGACCGATCCGGGGAGGGGATCTTTACGAGCAGTACTTC. Translating it yields CASRPIRGGDLYEQYF. The variable domain in full, completed from reference TRBV7-9 and TRBJ2-7, reads DTGVSQNPRHKITKRGQNVTFRCDPISEHNRLYWYRQTLGQGPEFLTYFQNEAQLEKSRLLSDRFSAERPKGSFSTLEIQRTEQGDSAMYLCASRPIRGGDLYEQYFGPGTRLTVT.

This clone was picked up one time. The chain recombines TRBV2 with TRBJ2-1; D is undetermined. The CDR3 extends over 13 amino acids. The germline V gene has CDR1 SNHLY and CDR2 FYNNEI. Trimming removed 3 bases at V and 7 bases at J, with 10 bases between. The CDR3, as DNA: TGTGCCAGCAGTGAGGACCTCGGGAATGAGCAGTTCTTC. Encoded protein: CASSEDLGNEQFF.

The rearrangement links TRBV29-1 to TRBJ1-1, with TRBD1 as a possible D gene (6 bases). Germline values: CDR1 SQVTM, CDR2 ANQGSEA. V shed 7 bases and J shed 3 bases, with 15 bases lying between them. CDR3 length: 13 amino acids. CDR3 amino acids: CSGGGAGDTEAFF. In DNA, the CDR3 is TGCAGCGGGGGGGGCGCAGGGGACACTGAAGCTTTCTTT.

About this clone: An end of the junction differs from the germline gene, which may be a read error. This sample also contains other DNA sequences that code for the same CDR3. V is TRBV7-7 and J is TRBJ2-5; TRBD2 matches at 8 bases. Germline CDR1 is SSHAT and CDR2 is FNYEAQ (reference sequence). The CDR3 extends over 15 amino acids. The CDR3 loop reads CASSSSGGLPETQYF. The DNA of the CDR3 is TGTGCTAGCAGCTCGAGCGGGGGCCTCCCAGAGACCCAGTACTTC.

The table lists this clone with a count of one. The chain joins TRBV7-9 to TRBJ2-3; 8 bases are shared with TRBD2. This CDR3 region has 15 residues. In germline, CDR1 is SEHNR, CDR2 FQNEAQ (reference sequence). The V and J ends lost 0 bases and 4 bases, in that order; junction bases with no gene match: 3. The CDR3 DNA follows: TGTGCCAGCAGCTTAGCCGGGGGGGCCGCAGATACGCAGTATTTT. This encodes CASSLAGGAADTQYF.

This rearrangement joins TRBV29-1 to TRBJ2-3; D perhaps matches TRBD2 (5 bases). V was pared by 8 bases and J by 7 bases, with 13 bases between. Germline CDR1 reads SQVTM; CDR2 reads ANQGSEA. The CDR3 runs to 11 residues. The CDR3 DNA is TGCAGCTCCCGAGAGGGATATACGCAGTATTTT. Protein sequence: CSSREGYTQYF.

The chain uses TRBV10-1 and TRBJ2-5; the D is unclear. This CDR3 is 12 amino acids long. Trimming cost V 6 bases and J 2 bases, with 7 bases left between them. Germline CDR1 is WNHNN and CDR2 is SYGVQD (reference sequence). CDR3 nucleotide sequence: TGCGCCAGCAGACAGCCACAAGAGACCCAGTACTTC. Its protein product is CASRQPQETQYF.

The CDR3 spells CASSDDAVFWFF. CDR3 nucleotide sequence: TGTGCCAGCAGTGACGATGCGGTCTTTTGGTTCTTC. The J gene is TRBJ2-1, the V gene TRBV25-1; D ambiguous. Germline assignment: CDR1 MGHDK and CDR2 SYGVNS. Trimming cost V 3 bases and J 15 bases, with 15 bases left between them. The length of the CDR3 is 12 residues.

The chain is built from TRBV28 and TRBJ1-5; D gene unclear. Germline V gene lookup returns CDR1 MDHEN and CDR2 SYDVKM. With 2 bases removed from V and 7 bases from J, the gap between germline ends came to 0 bases. This CDR3 is 10 amino acids long. CDR3 sequence: CASSLQPQHF. The CDR3 DNA reads TGTGCCAGCAGTTTACAGCCCCAGCATTTT.